A selection of T cell receptor beta chains follows, all from one sample in a study of cytotoxic CD8 clonotypes in ibrutinib-treated CLL. Method: immunoSEQ multiplex PCR; TCRdb's copy keeps in-frame clones and lacks some. This table holds more than 110,000 clones, around 76% found once. Sample: PBMCs, taken after 24 months of ibrutinib treatment. Receptor source: a human donor with chronic lymphocytic leukemia. Each CDR3 is given with its conserved first and last residue. D genes are given only for firm matches. For some rows the clone size is stated as once, few or many, or as a class when expanded; others skip it.

V gene: TRBV28
clone size: .
D gene: TRBD1
J gene: TRBJ1-4
CDR3 protein: CASSPPQGAGGEKLFF
CDR3 DNA: TGTGCCAGCTCCCCCCCACAGGGGGCAGGTGGTGAAAAACTGTTTTTT

V gene: TRBV9
clone size: few
D gene: .
J gene: TRBJ1-2
CDR3 protein: CASSVDAGNYGYTF
CDR3 DNA: TGTGCCAGCAGCGTAGACGCGGGAAACTATGGCTACACCTTC

V gene: TRBV11-3
clone size: once
D gene: TRBD1
J gene: TRBJ2-3
CDR3 protein: CASSPDRGSWDTQYF
CDR3 DNA: TGTGCCAGCAGCCCCGACAGGGGATCATGGGATACGCAGTATTTT

V gene: TRBV7-9
clone size: .
D gene: .
J gene: TRBJ2-7
CDR3 protein: CASGVGGVGYEQYF
CDR3 DNA: TGTGCCAGCGGCGTTGGCGGGGTGGGGTACGAGCAGTACTTC

V gene: TRBV19
clone size: .
D gene: .
J gene: TRBJ1-2
CDR3 protein: CASRAPQYSYGYTF
CDR3 DNA: TGTGCCAGTAGGGCCCCCCAGTATTCCTATGGCTACACCTTC

V gene: TRBV19
clone size: .
D gene: .
J gene: TRBJ1-6
CDR3 protein: CASRSPNSPLHF
CDR3 DNA: TGTGCCAGTAGGAGCCCTAATTCACCCCTCCACTTT

V gene: TRBV11-3
clone size: .
D gene: .
J gene: TRBJ2-3
CDR3 protein: CASSSHHKDPTDTQYF
CDR3 DNA: TGTGCCAGCAGCTCCCACCACAAGGACCCCACAGATACGCAGTATTTT

V gene: TRBV6-8
clone size: .
D gene: .
J gene: TRBJ2-3
CDR3 protein: CASSYRRPRTDTQYF
CDR3 DNA: TGTGCCAGCAGTTATCGGCGGCCCCGCACAGATACGCAGTATTTT

V gene: TRBV30
clone size: .
D gene: TRBD2
J gene: TRBJ2-4
CDR3 protein: CAWSPRGVGIQYF
CDR3 DNA: TGTGCCTGGAGCCCTCGGGGGGTTGGCATTCAGTACTTC

V gene: TRBV7-6
clone size: .
D gene: .
J gene: TRBJ1-1
CDR3 protein: CASSLPGRWNTEAFF
CDR3 DNA: TGTGCCAGCAGCTTGCCGGGCAGGTGGAACACTGAAGCTTTCTTT

V gene: TRBV30
clone size: .
D gene: .
J gene: TRBJ1-1
CDR3 protein: CAWSPPGGEVGPEAFF
CDR3 DNA: TGTGCCTGGAGTCCCCCGGGGGGGGAGGTTGGCCCCGAAGCTTTCTTT

V gene: TRBV7-2
clone size: few
D gene: .
J gene: TRBJ2-7
CDR3 protein: CATSYEQYF
CDR3 DNA: TGTGCCACCTCCTACGAGCAGTACTTC

V gene: TRBV30
clone size: .
D gene: TRBD1
J gene: TRBJ2-5
CDR3 protein: CAWSANRGETQYF
CDR3 DNA: TGTGCCTGGAGTGCCAACAGGGGGGAGACCCAGTACTTC

V gene: TRBV5-1
clone size: .
D gene: .
J gene: TRBJ2-2
CDR3 protein: CASSLEGGSTGELFF
CDR3 DNA: TGCGCCAGCAGCTTGGAAGGGGGGAGCACCGGGGAGCTGTTTTTT

V gene: TRBV6-6
clone size: .
D gene: .
J gene: TRBJ2-1
CDR3 protein: CASSSLSGSYNEQFF
CDR3 DNA: TGTGCCAGCAGTAGCCTCAGCGGGTCCTACAATGAGCAGTTCTTC

V gene: TRBV5-1
clone size: .
D gene: TRBD2
J gene: TRBJ2-5
CDR3 protein: CASRGAGGQETQYF
CDR3 DNA: TGCGCCAGCAGGGGAGCGGGGGGCCAAGAGACCCAGTACTTC

V gene: TRBV28
clone size: once
D gene: .
J gene: TRBJ1-1
CDR3 protein: CASSQSGGPEAFF
CDR3 DNA: TGTGCCAGCAGTCAGTCCGGGGGGCCTGAAGCTTTCTTT

V gene: TRBV11-2
clone size: .
D gene: .
J gene: TRBJ1-3
CDR3 protein: CASSLGGSRSGNTIYF
CDR3 DNA: TGTGCCAGCAGCTTAGGGGGGTCCCGCTCTGGAAACACCATATATTTT

V gene: TRBV28
clone size: .
D gene: .
J gene: TRBJ2-7
CDR3 protein: CASSLGGGYHSYEQYF
CDR3 DNA: TGTGCCAGCAGTTTGGGTGGCGGATACCACTCCTACGAGCAGTACTTC

V gene: TRBV5-1
clone size: .
D gene: .
J gene: TRBJ2-3
CDR3 protein: CASSPGTFTDTQYF
CDR3 DNA: TGCGCCAGCAGTCCCGGTACCTTCACAGATACGCAGTATTTT

V gene: TRBV5-6
clone size: .
D gene: .
J gene: TRBJ1-5
CDR3 protein: CASSFPGGRPQHF
CDR3 DNA: TGTGCCAGCAGCTTTCCTGGCGGAAGGCCCCAGCATTTT

V gene: TRBV29-1
clone size: .
D gene: .
J gene: TRBJ1-2
CDR3 protein: CSVGRRDGYGYTF
CDR3 DNA: TGCAGCGTTGGCCGGCGGGACGGGTATGGCTACACCTTC

V gene: TRBV27
clone size: .
D gene: .
J gene: TRBJ2-1
CDR3 protein: CASSYNPTGLFF
CDR3 DNA: TGTGCCAGCAGTTACAACCCGACAGGTCTGTTCTTC

V gene: TRBV29-1
clone size: .
D gene: .
J gene: TRBJ2-1
CDR3 protein: CSAMEGRYNEQFF
CDR3 DNA: TGCAGCGCGATGGAGGGCCGCTACAATGAGCAGTTCTTC

V gene: TRBV6-5
clone size: .
D gene: .
J gene: TRBJ2-6
CDR3 protein: CASTRSVSGANVLTF
CDR3 DNA: TGTGCCAGCACAAGATCCGTCTCTGGGGCCAACGTCCTGACTTTC

V gene: TRBV6-6
clone size: .
D gene: .
J gene: TRBJ2-7
CDR3 protein: CASSSRQGGYEQYF
CDR3 DNA: TGTGCCAGCAGTTCGCGACAGGGAGGGTACGAGCAGTACTTC

V gene: TRBV7-9
clone size: once
D gene: .
J gene: TRBJ2-5
CDR3 protein: CASSRPSGETQYF
CDR3 DNA: TGTGCCAGCAGCCGGCCTTCGGGGGAGACCCAGTACTTC

V gene: TRBV5-4
clone size: .
D gene: .
J gene: TRBJ1-5
CDR3 protein: CASSFGGEDQPQHF
CDR3 DNA: TGTGCCAGCAGCTTCGGTGGGGAGGATCAGCCCCAGCATTTT

V gene: TRBV27
clone size: .
D gene: .
J gene: TRBJ2-7
CDR3 protein: CASSLSPDKADEQYF
CDR3 DNA: TGTGCCAGCAGTTTATCCCCGGACAAAGCCGACGAGCAGTACTTC

V gene: TRBV2
clone size: .
D gene: .
J gene: TRBJ1-2
CDR3 protein: CASSEFRIGSGGGYTF
CDR3 DNA: TGTGCCAGCAGTGAATTTCGGATCGGGTCCGGGGGTGGCTACACCTTC

V gene: TRBV7-9
clone size: .
D gene: TRBD2
J gene: TRBJ2-5
CDR3 protein: CASSLGLGLADQETQYF
CDR3 DNA: TGTGCCAGCAGCTTAGGGCTTGGACTAGCGGACCAAGAGACCCAGTACTTC

V gene: TRBV9
clone size: .
D gene: .
J gene: TRBJ2-3
CDR3 protein: CASSVGWGPGTDTQYF
CDR3 DNA: TGTGCCAGCAGCGTCGGGTGGGGGCCTGGCACAGATACGCAGTATTTT

V gene: TRBV29-1
clone size: .
D gene: .
J gene: TRBJ2-7
CDR3 protein: CSVGDRSYEQYF
CDR3 DNA: TGCAGCGTTGGGGACCGCAGCTACGAGCAGTACTTC

V gene: TRBV28
clone size: few
D gene: .
J gene: TRBJ2-2
CDR3 protein: CASSLRGTGELFF
CDR3 DNA: TGTGCCAGCAGTTTACGGGGGACCGGGGAGCTGTTTTTT

V gene: TRBV7-2
clone size: .
D gene: TRBD2
J gene: TRBJ2-3
CDR3 protein: CASSLGVGGRGDTQYF
CDR3 DNA: TGTGCCAGCAGCTTAGGCGTGGGAGGGCGGGGAGATACGCAGTATTTT

V gene: TRBV9
clone size: .
D gene: .
J gene: TRBJ2-1
CDR3 protein: CASSPRGGSSGEQFF
CDR3 DNA: TGTGCCAGCAGCCCCCGTGGGGGTAGCTCAGGTGAGCAGTTCTTC

V gene: TRBV19
clone size: once
D gene: .
J gene: TRBJ2-4
CDR3 protein: CASSSPPGRTQNIQYF
CDR3 DNA: TGTGCCAGTAGTAGTCCGCCGGGCCGAACACAAAACATTCAGTACTTC

V gene: TRBV9
clone size: once
D gene: TRBD1
J gene: TRBJ1-2
CDR3 protein: CASSVGTGTDYGYTF
CDR3 DNA: TGTGCCAGCAGCGTAGGGACAGGGACTGACTATGGCTACACCTTC

V gene: TRBV13
clone size: once
D gene: .
J gene: TRBJ1-1
CDR3 protein: CASSRGGRNTEAFF
CDR3 DNA: TGTGCCAGCAGCCGAGGGGGGAGGAACACTGAAGCTTTCTTT

V gene: TRBV18
clone size: .
D gene: TRBD1
J gene: TRBJ1-1
CDR3 protein: CASSPRQGGGTEAFF
CDR3 DNA: TGTGCCAGCTCACCCCGACAGGGTGGAGGAACTGAAGCTTTCTTT

V gene: TRBV5-1
clone size: .
D gene: TRBD1
J gene: TRBJ1-1
CDR3 protein: CASSLSDRANTEAFF
CDR3 DNA: TGCGCCAGCAGCTTGTCGGACAGGGCGAACACTGAAGCTTTCTTT

V gene: TRBV7-6
clone size: .
D gene: .
J gene: TRBJ2-5
CDR3 protein: CASSSLTGRETQYF
CDR3 DNA: TGTGCCAGCAGCTCACTGACAGGTAGAGAGACCCAGTACTTC